The present TCR beta chain was sequenced within a study of PD-L1 blockade in urothelial cancer. Study context: Between 0 and 3 prior chemotherapy regimens had been given to patients. Peripheral blood specimens exhibited a median yield of 141,255 T cells. Study-level results: When measured at 3 weeks, tumor-associated blood clones expanded more in durable-benefit patients. Survival was better when pretreatment blood TCR clonality fell below the median.

The time point here: pretreatment peripheral blood. About this clone itself: As yet, its antigen is unknown.

Only in-frame clones appear in the TCRdb table, and some are missing; sequencing was by immunoSEQ multiplex PCR. Among roughly 91,000 clones listed, 70% to 90% were seen once. The CDR3 sequence is 15 residues long. V gave up 1 base and J gave up 3 bases, with 16 bases separating them. The germline gives CDR1 SQVTM, CDR2 ANQGSEA. The specimen comprised PBMCs, sampled around atezolizumab (anti-PD-L1) treatment. This rearrangement joins TRBV29-1 to TRBJ2-7; D is perhaps TRBD1 (5 bases). This TCR came from a man between 60 and 75 years old with urothelial cancer. CDR3 nucleotide sequence: TGCAGCGTTGAAGCCATGTGGGGCCCATTCTACGAGCAGTACTTC. It translates to CSVEAMWGPFYEQYF.